The T cell receptor beta chain described here comes from a study of monozygotic twins with inflammatory bowel disease. Reanalyzing the 5' RACE reads, TCRdb keeps one entry per CDR3 protein, without DNA. This sample's table reports approximately 400,000 distinct CDR3 sequences. Details on this clonotype: Its antigen is not known.

The CDR3 runs 15 residues. From germline, CDR1 is SGHTA and CDR2 FQGNSA. Study outcomes and limitations: Clonotype sharing was lower in IBD patients than healthy twins, most markedly with disease activity. Against healthy co-twins, IBD patients had lower TCRbeta diversity (measured by inverse Simpson). Variability may have been added to patient repertoires by differing immunosuppressive treatments.

After skipping T cell sorting, the authors isolated total RNA from whole blood. The chain is built from TRBV7-2 and TRBJ1-1. The clonotype originates from a human donor with ulcerative colitis or Crohn's disease, or a healthy co-twin of an affected twin (not recorded which). The sample was blood. CDR3 amino acids: CASSLVTAGYTEAFF.